Following are 3 T cell receptor beta chains from one sample sequenced in a study of PD-L1 blockade in urothelial cancer. Measured with immunoSEQ multiplex PCR; TCRdb has only the in-frame clones, and not every one. The table includes roughly 90,000 clones, 85% to 95% detected once. The material sequenced was PBMCs, taken around atezolizumab (anti-PD-L1) treatment. The receptor set was obtained from a man in his 60s with urothelial cancer.

The chain has TRBV7-9 and TRBJ2-1, with TRBD1 matching over 10 bases. The CDR3 totals 18 residues. Germline CDR1 is SEHNR and CDR2 is FQNEAQ (reference sequence). Losses at the gene ends were 5 bases for V and 7 bases for J; bases not matched to a gene: 17. CDR3 sequence: CASSPRPLMTGGRNEQFF. In DNA form, the CDR3 reads TGTGCCAGCAGCCCAAGGCCCTTAATGACAGGGGGCCGGAATGAGCAGTTCTTC.

This chain connects TRBV7-2 to TRBJ2-3, with TRBD1 matching 8 bases. V shed 3 bases and J 2 bases; nucleotides not matched to a gene: 4. Germline lookup yields CDR1 SGHTA and CDR2 FQGNSA. The CDR3 runs to 15 residues. The CDR3 is CASSFGQGITDTQYF. The CDR3, as DNA: TGTGCCAGCAGCTTCGGACAGGGAATCACAGATACGCAGTATTTT.

This chain connects TRBV7-2 to TRBJ2-7, with TRBD2 identical over 9 bases. CDR1 and CDR2 (germline): SGHTA, FQGNSA. The CDR3 spans 14 residues. The V and J ends lost 5 bases and 3 bases, in that order; junction bases with no gene match: 5. The chain's CDR3 is CASSPQLAGYEQYF. CDR3 DNA sequence: TGTGCCAGCAGCCCCCAACTAGCGGGCTACGAGCAGTACTTC.